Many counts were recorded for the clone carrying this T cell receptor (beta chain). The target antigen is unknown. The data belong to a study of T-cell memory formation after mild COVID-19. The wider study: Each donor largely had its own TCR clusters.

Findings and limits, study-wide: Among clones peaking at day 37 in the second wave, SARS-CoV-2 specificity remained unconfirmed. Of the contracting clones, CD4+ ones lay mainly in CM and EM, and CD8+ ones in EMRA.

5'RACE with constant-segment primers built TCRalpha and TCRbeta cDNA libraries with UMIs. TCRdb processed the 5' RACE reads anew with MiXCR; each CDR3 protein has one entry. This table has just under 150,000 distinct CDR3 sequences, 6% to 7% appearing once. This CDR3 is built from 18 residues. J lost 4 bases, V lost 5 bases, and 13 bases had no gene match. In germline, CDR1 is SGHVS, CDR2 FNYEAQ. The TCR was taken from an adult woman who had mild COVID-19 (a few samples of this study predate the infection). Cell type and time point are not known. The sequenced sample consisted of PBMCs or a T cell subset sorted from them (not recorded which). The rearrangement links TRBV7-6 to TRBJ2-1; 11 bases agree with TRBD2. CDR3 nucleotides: TGTGCCAGCAGCCCCTACCCGGTAGCGGGGGGGCCTTACAATGAGCAGTTCTTC. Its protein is CASSPYPVAGGPYNEQFF.